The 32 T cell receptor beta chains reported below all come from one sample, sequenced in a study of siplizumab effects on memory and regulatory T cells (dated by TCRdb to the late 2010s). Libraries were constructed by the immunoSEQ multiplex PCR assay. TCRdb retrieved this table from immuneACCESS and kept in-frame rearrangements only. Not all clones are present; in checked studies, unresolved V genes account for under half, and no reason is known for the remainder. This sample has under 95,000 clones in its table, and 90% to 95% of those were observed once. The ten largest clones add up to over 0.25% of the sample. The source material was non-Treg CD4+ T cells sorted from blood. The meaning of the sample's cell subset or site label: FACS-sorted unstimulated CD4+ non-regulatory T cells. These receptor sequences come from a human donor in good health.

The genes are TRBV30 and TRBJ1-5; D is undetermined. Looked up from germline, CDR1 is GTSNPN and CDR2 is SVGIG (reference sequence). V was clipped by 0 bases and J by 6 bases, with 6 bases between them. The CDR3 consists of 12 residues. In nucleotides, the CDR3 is TGTGCCTGGAGTGTCCGGGGTCAGCCCCAGCATTTT. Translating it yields CAWSVRGQPQHF.

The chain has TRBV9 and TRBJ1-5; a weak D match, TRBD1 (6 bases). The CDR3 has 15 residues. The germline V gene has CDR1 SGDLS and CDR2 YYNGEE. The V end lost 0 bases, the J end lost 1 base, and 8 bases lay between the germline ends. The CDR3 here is CASSVGGASNQPQHF. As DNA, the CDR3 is TGTGCCAGCAGCGTAGGGGGGGCGAGCAATCAGCCCCAGCATTTT.

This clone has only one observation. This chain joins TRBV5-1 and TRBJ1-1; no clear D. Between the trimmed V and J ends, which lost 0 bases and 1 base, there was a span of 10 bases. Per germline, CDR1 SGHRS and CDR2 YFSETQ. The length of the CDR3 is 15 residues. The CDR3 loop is CASSLEEGRNTEAFF. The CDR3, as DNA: TGCGCCAGCAGCTTGGAAGAGGGAAGGAACACTGAAGCTTTCTTT.

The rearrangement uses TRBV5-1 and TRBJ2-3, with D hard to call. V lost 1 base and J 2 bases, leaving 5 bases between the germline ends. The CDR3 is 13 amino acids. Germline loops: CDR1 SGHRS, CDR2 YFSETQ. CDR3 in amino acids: CASSLRVTDTQYF. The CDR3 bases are TGCGCCAGCAGCTTGCGTGTCACAGATACGCAGTATTTT.

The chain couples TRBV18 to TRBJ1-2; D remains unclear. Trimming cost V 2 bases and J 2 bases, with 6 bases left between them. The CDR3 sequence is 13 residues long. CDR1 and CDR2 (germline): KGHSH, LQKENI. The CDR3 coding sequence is TGTGCCAGCTCACCAGACGGAAACTATGGCTACACCTTC. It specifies CASSPDGNYGYTF.

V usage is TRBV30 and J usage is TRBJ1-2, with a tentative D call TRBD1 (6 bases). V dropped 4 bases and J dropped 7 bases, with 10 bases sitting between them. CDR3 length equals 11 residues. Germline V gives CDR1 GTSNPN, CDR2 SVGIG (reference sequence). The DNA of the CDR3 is TGTGCCTGGAACAGGGTGCTTGGCTACACCTTC. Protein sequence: CAWNRVLGYTF.

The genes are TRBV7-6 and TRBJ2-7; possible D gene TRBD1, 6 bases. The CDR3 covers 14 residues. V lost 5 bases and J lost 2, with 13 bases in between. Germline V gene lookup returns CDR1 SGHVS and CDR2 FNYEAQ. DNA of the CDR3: TGTGCCAGCAGCCCGGCCCAGGGGACCTACGAGCAGTACTTC. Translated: CASSPAQGTYEQYF.

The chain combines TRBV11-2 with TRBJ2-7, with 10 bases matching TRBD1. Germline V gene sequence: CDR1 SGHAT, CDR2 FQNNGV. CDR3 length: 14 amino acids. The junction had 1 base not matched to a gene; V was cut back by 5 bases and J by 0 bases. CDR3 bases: TGTGCCAGCAGCCGGACAGGGGGCTCCTACGAGCAGTACTTC. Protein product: CASSRTGGSYEQYF.

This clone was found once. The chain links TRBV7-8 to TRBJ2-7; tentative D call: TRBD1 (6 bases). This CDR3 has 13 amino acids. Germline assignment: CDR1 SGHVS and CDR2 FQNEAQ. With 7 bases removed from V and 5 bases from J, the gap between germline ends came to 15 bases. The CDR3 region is CASNQGPRDEQYF. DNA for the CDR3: TGTGCCAGCAACCAGGGGCCTAGGGACGAGCAGTACTTC.

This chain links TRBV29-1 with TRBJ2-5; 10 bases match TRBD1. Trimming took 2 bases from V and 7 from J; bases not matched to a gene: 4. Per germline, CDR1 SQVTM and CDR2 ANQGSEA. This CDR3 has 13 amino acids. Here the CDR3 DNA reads TGCAGCGTTGAACTGGGACAGGGGATGACCCAGTACTTC. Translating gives CSVELGQGMTQYF. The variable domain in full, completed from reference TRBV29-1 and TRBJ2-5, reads SAVISQKPSRDICQRGTSLTIQCQVDSQVTMMFWYRQQPGQSLTLIATANQGSEATYESGFVIDKFPISRPNLTFSTLTVSNMSPEDSSIYLCSVELGQGMTQYFGPGTRLLVL.

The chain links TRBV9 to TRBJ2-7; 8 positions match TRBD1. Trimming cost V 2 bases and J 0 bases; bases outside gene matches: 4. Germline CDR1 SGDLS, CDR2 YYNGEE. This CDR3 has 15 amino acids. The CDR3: CASSVRDRTSYEQYF. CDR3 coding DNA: TGTGCCAGCAGCGTGCGGGACAGGACCTCCTACGAGCAGTACTTC.

Here the CDR3 DNA reads TGCGCCAGCAGCTTGGGAGGGGTTCTGGACGAGCAGTACTTC. Translated: CASSLGGVLDEQYF. The chain has TRBV5-1 and TRBJ2-7; the D call may be TRBD1 or TRBD2 (5 bases each). This CDR3 has 14 amino acids. Trimming pared 0 bases from V and 5 bases from J, leaving 12 bases between. Germline V gene lookup returns CDR1 SGHRS and CDR2 YFSETQ. The full variable domain, with the rest looked up from reference TRBV5-1 and TRBJ2-7, is KAGVTQTPRYLIKTRGQQVTLSCSPISGHRSVSWYQQTPGQGLQFLFEYFSETQRNKGNFPGRFSGRQFSNSRSEMNVSTLELGDSALYLCASSLGGVLDEQYFGPGTRLTVT.

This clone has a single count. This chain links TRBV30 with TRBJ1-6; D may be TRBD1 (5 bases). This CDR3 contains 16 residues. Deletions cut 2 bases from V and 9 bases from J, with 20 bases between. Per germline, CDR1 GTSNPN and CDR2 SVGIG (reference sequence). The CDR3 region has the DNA TGTGCCTGGAGTTCACGGACCGGAGCGGGGGGTTCACCCCTCCACTTT. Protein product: CAWSSRTGAGGSPLHF.

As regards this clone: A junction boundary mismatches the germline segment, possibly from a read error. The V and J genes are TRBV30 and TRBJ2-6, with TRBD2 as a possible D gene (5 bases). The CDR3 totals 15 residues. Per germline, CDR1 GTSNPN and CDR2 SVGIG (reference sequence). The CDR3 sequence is CVWSEGVSGANVLTF. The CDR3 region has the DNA TGTGTCTGGAGTGAGGGAGTCTCTGGGGCCAACGTCCTGACTTTC.

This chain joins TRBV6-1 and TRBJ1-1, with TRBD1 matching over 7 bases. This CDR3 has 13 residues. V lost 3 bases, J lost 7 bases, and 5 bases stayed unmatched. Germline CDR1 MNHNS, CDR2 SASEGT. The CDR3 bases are TGTGCCAGCAGTGAGCGAGACAGGGTTGAAGCTTTCTTT. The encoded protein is CASSERDRVEAFF.

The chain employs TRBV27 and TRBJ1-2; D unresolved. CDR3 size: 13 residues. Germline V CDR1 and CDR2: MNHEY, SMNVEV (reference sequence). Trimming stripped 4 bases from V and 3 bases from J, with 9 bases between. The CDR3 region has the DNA TGTGCCAGCAGTTGGAAGGGAGACTATGGCTACACCTTC. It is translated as CASSWKGDYGYTF.

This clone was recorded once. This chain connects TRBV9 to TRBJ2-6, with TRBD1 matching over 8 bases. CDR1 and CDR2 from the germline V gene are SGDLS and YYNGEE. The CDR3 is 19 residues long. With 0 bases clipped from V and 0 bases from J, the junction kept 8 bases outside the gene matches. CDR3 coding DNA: TGTGCCAGCAGCGTAGCGGTTTGGGACAGGAACTCTGGGGCCAACGTCCTGACTTTC. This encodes CASSVAVWDRNSGANVLTF.

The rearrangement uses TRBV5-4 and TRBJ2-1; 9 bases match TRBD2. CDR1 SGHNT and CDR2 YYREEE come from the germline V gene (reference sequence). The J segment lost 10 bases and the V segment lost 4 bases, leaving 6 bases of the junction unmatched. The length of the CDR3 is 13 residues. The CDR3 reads CASSQTSGSEQFF. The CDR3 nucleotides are TGTGCCAGCAGCCAGACTAGCGGTAGCGAGCAGTTCTTC.

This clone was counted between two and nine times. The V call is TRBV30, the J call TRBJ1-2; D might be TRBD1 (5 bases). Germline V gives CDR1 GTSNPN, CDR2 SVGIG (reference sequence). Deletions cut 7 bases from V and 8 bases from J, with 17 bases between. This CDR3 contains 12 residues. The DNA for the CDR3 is TGTGCCTCTATTACAGGCGCAACCGGCTACACCTTC. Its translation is CASITGATGYTF.

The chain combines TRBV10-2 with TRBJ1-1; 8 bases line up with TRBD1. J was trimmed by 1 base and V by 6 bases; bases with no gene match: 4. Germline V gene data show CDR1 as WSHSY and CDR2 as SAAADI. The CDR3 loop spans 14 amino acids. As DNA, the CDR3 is TGCGCCAGCAGAGGGACAGGACCGAACACTGAAGCTTTCTTT. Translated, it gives CASRGTGPNTEAFF.

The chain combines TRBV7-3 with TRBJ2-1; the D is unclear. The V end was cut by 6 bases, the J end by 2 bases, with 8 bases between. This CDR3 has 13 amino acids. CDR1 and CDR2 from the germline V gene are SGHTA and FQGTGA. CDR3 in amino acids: CASSPDTYNEQFF. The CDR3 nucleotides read TGTGCCAGCAGTCCCGACACCTACAATGAGCAGTTCTTC.

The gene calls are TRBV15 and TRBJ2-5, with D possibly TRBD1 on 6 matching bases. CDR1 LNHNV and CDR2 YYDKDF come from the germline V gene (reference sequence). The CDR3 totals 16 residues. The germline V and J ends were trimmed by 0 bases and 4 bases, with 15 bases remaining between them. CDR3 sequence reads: CATSREGGIQGETQYF. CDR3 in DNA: TGTGCCACCAGCAGAGAAGGGGGAATTCAGGGAGAGACCCAGTACTTC.

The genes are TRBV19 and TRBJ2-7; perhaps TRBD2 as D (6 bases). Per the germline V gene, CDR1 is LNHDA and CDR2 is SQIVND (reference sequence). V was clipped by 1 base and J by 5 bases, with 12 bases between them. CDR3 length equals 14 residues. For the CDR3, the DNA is TGTGCCAGTAGTATAGTGGGGGGAACGAACGAGCAGTACTTC. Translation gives CASSIVGGTNEQYF.

The CDR3 region has the DNA TGCGCCAGCAGCGTCGCTAAAACGAACACCGGGGAGCTGTTTTTT. This encodes CASSVAKTNTGELFF. The chain carries TRBV5-1 and TRBJ2-2; D call uncertain. V was trimmed by 4 bases and J by 0 bases, leaving 10 bases between them. The CDR3 loop spans 15 amino acids. Per the germline V gene, CDR1 is SGHRS and CDR2 is YFSETQ.

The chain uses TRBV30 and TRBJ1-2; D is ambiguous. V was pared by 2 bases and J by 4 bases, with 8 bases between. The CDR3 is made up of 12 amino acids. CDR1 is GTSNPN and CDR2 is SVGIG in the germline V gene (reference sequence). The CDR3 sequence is CAWSRAGYGYTF. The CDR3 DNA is TGTGCCTGGAGTAGGGCTGGCTATGGCTACACCTTC. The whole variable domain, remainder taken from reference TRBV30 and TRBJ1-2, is SQTIHQWPATLVQPVGSPLSLECTVEGTSNPNLYWYRQAAGRGLQLLFYSVGIGQISSEVPQNLSASRPQDRQFILSSKKLLLSDSGFYLCAWSRAGYGYTFGSGTRLTVV.

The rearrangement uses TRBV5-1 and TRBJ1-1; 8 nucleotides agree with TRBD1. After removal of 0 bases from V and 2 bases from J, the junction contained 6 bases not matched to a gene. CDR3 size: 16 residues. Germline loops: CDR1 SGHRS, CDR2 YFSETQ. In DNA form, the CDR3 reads TGCGCCAGCAGCTTGGCCTTTACAGGGGGAAACACTGAAGCTTTCTTT. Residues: CASSLAFTGGNTEAFF.

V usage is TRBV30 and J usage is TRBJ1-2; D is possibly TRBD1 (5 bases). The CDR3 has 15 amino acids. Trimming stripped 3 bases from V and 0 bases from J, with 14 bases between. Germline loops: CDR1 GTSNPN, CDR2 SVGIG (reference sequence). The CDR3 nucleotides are TGTGCCTGGAGCCTTTGGGACTCCGCTAACTATGGCTACACCTTC. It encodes CAWSLWDSANYGYTF.

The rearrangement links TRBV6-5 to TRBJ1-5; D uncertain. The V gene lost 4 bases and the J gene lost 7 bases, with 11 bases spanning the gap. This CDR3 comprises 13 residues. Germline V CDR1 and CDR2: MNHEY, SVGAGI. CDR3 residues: CASSSKGNQPQHF. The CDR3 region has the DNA TGTGCCAGCAGTTCGAAGGGAAACCAGCCCCAGCATTTT.

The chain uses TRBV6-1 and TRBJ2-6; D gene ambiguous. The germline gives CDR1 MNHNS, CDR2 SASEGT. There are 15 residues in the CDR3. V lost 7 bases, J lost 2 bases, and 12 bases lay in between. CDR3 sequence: CASIQPAPGANVLTF. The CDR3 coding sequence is TGTGCCAGCATACAACCGGCCCCTGGGGCCAACGTCCTGACTTTC.

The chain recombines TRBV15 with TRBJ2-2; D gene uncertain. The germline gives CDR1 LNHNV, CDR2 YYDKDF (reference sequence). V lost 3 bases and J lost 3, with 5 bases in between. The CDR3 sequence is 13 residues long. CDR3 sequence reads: CATSSRYTGELFF. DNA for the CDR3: TGTGCCACCAGCAGCCGGTACACCGGGGAGCTGTTTTTT.

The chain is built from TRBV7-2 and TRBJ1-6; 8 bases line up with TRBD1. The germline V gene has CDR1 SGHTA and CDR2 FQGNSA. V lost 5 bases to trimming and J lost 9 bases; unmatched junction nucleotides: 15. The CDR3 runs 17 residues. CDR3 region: CASSRDRFVRAGSPLHF. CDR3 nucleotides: TGTGCCAGCAGCCGGGACAGGTTCGTGAGGGCTGGTTCACCCCTCCACTTT. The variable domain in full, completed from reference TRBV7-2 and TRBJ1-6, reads GAGVSQSPSNKVTEKGKDVELRCDPISGHTALYWYRQSLGQGLEFLIYFQGNSAPDKSGLPSDRFSAERTGGSVSTLTIQRTQQEDSAVYLCASSRDRFVRAGSPLHFGNGTRLTVT.

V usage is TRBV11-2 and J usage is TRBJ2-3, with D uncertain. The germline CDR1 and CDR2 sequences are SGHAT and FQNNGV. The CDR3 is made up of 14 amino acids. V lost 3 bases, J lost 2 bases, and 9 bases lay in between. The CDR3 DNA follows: TGTGCCAGCAGCTTTTTCGTGCCCACAGATACGCAGTATTTT. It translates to CASSFFVPTDTQYF.